These T cell receptor beta chains were read from a single sample in a study of beta chain features in type 1 diabetes. Profiled with immunoSEQ multiplex PCR; TCRdb holds only in-frame clones, not every one. The table has about 270,000 clones, roughly 14% seen once; the top ten hold about 0.026%. Input material: naive CD4+ T cells from blood. The receptors shown here come from a woman between 40 and 50 years old in good health. Both conserved end residues are part of each CDR3. The order of the fields is D gene, V gene, J gene, clone size, CDR3 protein, CDR3 DNA. The D gene is left open where the match is weak. The size entry is marked missing in some rows and otherwise reads once, few, many or a size class.

d_call: TRBD2
v_call: TRBV29-1
j_call: TRBJ2-3
clone_size: -
cdr3_aa: CSDGTSLTDTQYF
cdr3_nt: TGCAGCGATGGGACTAGCCTCACAGATACGCAGTATTTT

d_call: -
v_call: TRBV5-4
j_call: TRBJ1-2
clone_size: few
cdr3_aa: CASSLVTDGYTF
cdr3_nt: TGTGCCAGCAGCTTGGTGACAGATGGCTACACCTTC

d_call: -
v_call: TRBV6-5
j_call: TRBJ2-7
clone_size: few
cdr3_aa: CASRQNSYEQYF
cdr3_nt: TGTGCCAGCAGACAAAACTCCTACGAGCAGTACTTC

d_call: -
v_call: TRBV2
j_call: TRBJ1-2
clone_size: few
cdr3_aa: CASQYRVPTF
cdr3_nt: TGTGCCAGCCAGTACAGGGTTCCGACCTTC

d_call: -
v_call: TRBV18
j_call: TRBJ2-7
clone_size: -
cdr3_aa: CASSPTRTSSYEQYF
cdr3_nt: TGTGCCAGCTCACCCACCAGAACCAGCTCCTACGAGCAGTACTTC

d_call: TRBD1
v_call: TRBV29-1
j_call: TRBJ1-1
clone_size: many
cdr3_aa: CSAGQGAAEAFF
cdr3_nt: TGCAGCGCCGGACAGGGGGCTGCTGAAGCTTTCTTT

d_call: TRBD1
v_call: TRBV5-1
j_call: TRBJ1-5
clone_size: few
cdr3_aa: CASSLAGTGGQPQHF
cdr3_nt: TGCGCCAGCAGCTTGGCCGGGACAGGGGGTCAGCCCCAGCATTTT

d_call: -
v_call: TRBV25-1
j_call: TRBJ1-5
clone_size: few
cdr3_aa: CASSRGYNQPQHF
cdr3_nt: TGTGCCAGCAGTCGGGGGTACAATCAGCCCCAGCATTTT

d_call: -
v_call: TRBV5-4
j_call: TRBJ2-6
clone_size: -
cdr3_aa: CASSLVASGANVLTF
cdr3_nt: TGTGCCAGCAGCTTGGTAGCCTCTGGGGCCAACGTCCTGACTTTC

d_call: -
v_call: TRBV29-1
j_call: TRBJ2-3
clone_size: -
cdr3_aa: CSVEGRVSDTQYF
cdr3_nt: TGCAGCGTTGAGGGCCGTGTTTCAGATACGCAGTATTTT

d_call: TRBD1
v_call: TRBV2
j_call: TRBJ1-5
clone_size: few
cdr3_aa: CASSGQGTGQPQHF
cdr3_nt: TGTGCCAGCAGTGGACAGGGGACGGGGCAGCCCCAGCATTTT

d_call: -
v_call: TRBV6-5
j_call: TRBJ2-1
clone_size: few
cdr3_aa: CASSPPESKQFF
cdr3_nt: TGTGCCAGCAGCCCTCCGGAGTCAAAACAGTTCTTC

d_call: TRBD1
v_call: TRBV27
j_call: TRBJ1-2
clone_size: few
cdr3_aa: CASSFTGQVSYTF
cdr3_nt: TGTGCCAGCAGTTTTACGGGACAGGTCTCCTACACCTTC

d_call: -
v_call: TRBV4-1
j_call: TRBJ2-6
clone_size: few
cdr3_aa: CASSQGSAYSGANVLTF
cdr3_nt: TGCGCCAGCAGCCAAGGGAGTGCGTATTCTGGGGCCAACGTCCTGACTTTC

d_call: TRBD1
v_call: TRBV18
j_call: TRBJ1-3
clone_size: -
cdr3_aa: CASSPIEQGAPAGNTIYF
cdr3_nt: TGTGCCAGCTCACCAATTGAACAGGGGGCCCCGGCTGGAAACACCATATATTTT

d_call: TRBD1
v_call: TRBV5-4
j_call: TRBJ2-2
clone_size: -
cdr3_aa: CATKTAGGITGELFF
cdr3_nt: TGTGCGACCAAGACCGCAGGGGGCATCACCGGGGAGCTGTTTTTT

d_call: TRBD1
v_call: TRBV15
j_call: TRBJ2-5
clone_size: -
cdr3_aa: CATSREHRGFETQYF
cdr3_nt: TGTGCCACCAGCAGAGAACACAGGGGGTTTGAGACCCAGTACTTC

d_call: -
v_call: TRBV5-1
j_call: TRBJ1-3
clone_size: -
cdr3_aa: CASSLVSQELSGNTIYF
cdr3_nt: TGCGCCAGCAGCTTGGTTTCACAGGAACTCTCTGGAAACACCATATATTTT

d_call: -
v_call: TRBV6-1
j_call: TRBJ1-5
clone_size: few
cdr3_aa: CASSEWSQPQHF
cdr3_nt: TGTGCCAGCAGTGAATGGAGTCAGCCCCAGCATTTT

d_call: -
v_call: TRBV5-6
j_call: TRBJ2-5
clone_size: few
cdr3_aa: CASSFRDAGKGEQYF
cdr3_nt: TGTGCCAGCAGCTTCCGGGACGCGGGGAAAGGAGAGCAGTACTTC

d_call: -
v_call: TRBV7-2
j_call: TRBJ2-7
clone_size: -
cdr3_aa: CASSLASAVSYEQYF
cdr3_nt: TGTGCCAGCAGCTTAGCCTCAGCGGTCTCCTACGAGCAGTACTTC

d_call: TRBD2
v_call: TRBV4-3
j_call: TRBJ2-3
clone_size: few
cdr3_aa: CASSQDALAGGRVDTQYF
cdr3_nt: TGCGCCAGCAGCCAAGATGCGCTAGCGGGGGGGCGCGTAGATACGCAGTATTTT

d_call: TRBD1
v_call: TRBV2
j_call: TRBJ1-1
clone_size: -
cdr3_aa: CASRHRGRGTEAFF
cdr3_nt: TGTGCCAGCAGACACAGGGGGCGAGGGACTGAAGCTTTCTTT

d_call: TRBD1
v_call: TRBV5-1
j_call: TRBJ2-6
clone_size: -
cdr3_aa: CASSLAQGQGTTGANVLTF
cdr3_nt: TGCGCCAGCAGCTTGGCCCAGGGACAGGGCACTACTGGGGCCAACGTCCTGACTTTC

d_call: TRBD2
v_call: TRBV7-2
j_call: TRBJ2-4
clone_size: -
cdr3_aa: CASSLVASGGRIAKNIQYF
cdr3_nt: TGTGCCAGCAGCTTAGTGGCTAGCGGGGGGAGAATAGCCAAAAACATTCAGTACTTC